This T cell receptor (beta chain) was identified in a study of OX40 agonist ivuxolimab in advanced cancers. Background on the study: Partial responses occurred in Three dose-escalation patients, one with hepatocellular carcinoma and two with cutaneous melanoma.

The CDR3 sequence is 14 residues long. Trimming removed 8 bases from V and 5 bases from J; junction bases left unmatched: 8. The germline V gene has CDR1 MNHNS and CDR2 SASEGT. Sequencing was performed with immunoSEQ multiplex PCR; in TCRdb, only in-frame clones are kept and a portion is missing. This sample has about 76,000 clones, with around 85% found just once. This chain uses TRBV6-1 with TRBJ2-7; TRBD2 aligns across 11 bases. Sequencing was performed on CD4+ or CD8+ T cells sorted from blood, taken in a trial of the OX40 agonist ivuxolimab. The receptor's source is an adult with an advanced solid tumor such as melanoma, head and neck, liver or kidney cancer. DNA of the CDR3: TGTGCCAGCCTGTCTAGCGGGGGGCCCCACGAGCAGTACTTC. This translates into CASLSSGGPHEQYF.